This T cell receptor beta chain is from a study of T-cell reconstitution after alpha-beta-depleted transplantation in children. Study-level points and caveats: Several hundred graft clones that had expanded were reportedly the source of alpha-beta T cells about two months after transplant. Surviving recipient T cells and thymic progenitors produced the high day-60 TCRbeta diversity seen in some patients. T-cell counts and diversity were attributed mostly to newly produced T cells one year after transplant.

About this clonotype itself: What it binds is not known.

As it was prepared, the TCRbeta library received unique molecular identifiers. TCRdb called the PCR reads again in MiXCR, with one record for every CDR3 protein. Of about 830,000 distinct CDR3 sequences listed, less than 20% are singletons. CDR1 is MNHNS, CDR2 SASEGT, per germline. Unmatched junction bases numbered 7, after V lost 6 bases and J lost 7 bases. CDR3 length: 14 amino acids. This specimen consisted of PBMCs, mostly from graft donor cells, obtained 360 days after TCRalphabeta/CD19-depleted stem cell transplant. The rearrangement uses TRBV6-1 and TRBJ2-2, with TRBD2 matching over 8 bases. The source of this sequence is a male patient between 10 and 17 years old who had a stem cell transplant for acute lymphoblastic leukemia, so the T cells may come from the graft donor. Written as DNA, the CDR3 is TGTGCCAGCAGATTCGAGGCGGGAGGCGGGGAGCTGTTTTTT. This codes for CASRFEAGGGELFF.